This TCR beta chain comes out of a study of shared clonotypes between healthy human individuals (dated by TCRdb to the early 2020s). Notes on the research overall: The cohort included a few men and two women between 18 and 49 years of age. For each donor, three plates each were used for CD4 naive and CD4 memory, two plates were used for CD8 naive, and one plate was used for CD8 memory. To estimate repertoire size and how much clonotype sharing occurs between individuals, the study deeply sequenced the blood TCR repertoires of about five healthy adults. To increase sequencing depth and limit assay-specific biases, different laboratories used diverse techniques to prepare libraries and sequence TCR repertoires. Each donor's leukapheresis produced roughly between about 0.8 and 8.9 billion PBMCs. Broader findings and caveats from the paper: The small number of donors limited the genetic and exposure-history diversity represented. Pairwise subsampling led to the expectation that sequencing depth would affect the degree of clonotype sharing among donors. Clonotypes shared by all four sorted-subset donors showed higher generation probabilities than non-shared clonotypes. Even with the large sequencing depth, rarefaction of the sorted-subset datasets indicated that sequencing was incomplete. Larger estimated clonotype richness was generally found for naive subsets than for memory subsets. When a few donors were compared, the shared fraction of clonotypes was about 5% for naive CD4, about 4% for naive CD8, 2.3% for memory CD4, and 0.35% to 0.4% for memory CD8. Only blood was sampled, and tissue TCR repertoires likely differ from those in blood.

Donors were healthy HIV-negative adults with no recently reported acute infections or vaccinations. Only Caucasian adults living in Nashville, Tennessee, USA were represented among the donors. CD4+ T cells were enriched by magnetic negative selection, after which naive cells were positively selected on CD45RA and the negative fraction was taken as the memory subset. Blood was obtained by leukapheresis, after which PBMCs were separated by Ficoll-Histopaque density gradient centrifugation and cryopreserved in liquid nitrogen vapor phase. Purity and quantity of every magnetically sorted T cell population were checked by analytical flow cytometry. Each sorted fraction had its genomic DNA isolated and then quantified by UV absorbance on a Nanodrop 2000c. Using the deep immunoSEQ assay, multiplex PCR amplified TCR CDR3 regions from genomic DNA. Genomic DNA extracted from each cell subset was distributed evenly over all wells of several immunoSEQ 96-well plates, and each plate served as one replicate. For sorted subsets, each replicate PCR was loaded with roughly 200 ng genomic DNA, equivalent to 25,000 to 30,000 T cell genomes. Purified libraries were quantified with a Qubit 3.0 fluorometer, sized on a Bioanalyzer 2100, and re-quantified with the KAPA Library Quantification kit. Every immunoSEQ 96-well plate was sequenced on a dedicated single-read 150-cycle Illumina NextSeq 550 flow cell. In the paper's pipeline: Because the immunoSEQ output held only junctional sequences and lacked quality scores, the filtering could not match the filtering applied to full-length reads. Sequences were annotated with PyIR, a Python wrapper for IgBLAST v1.9, and V/J genes and CDR3 were assigned using IMGT germline references. Reads were filtered out if the reads had weak V/J assignments (E-value above 1e-6), no CDR3, stop codons, out-of-frame junctions, or ambiguous translated residues. V3J clonotypes were defined as sequences sharing an identical inferred V gene, J gene, and CDR3 amino acid sequence. To compute the percentage overlap between repertoires, the number of shared unique clonotypes was divided by the size of the smaller repertoire. RTK rarefaction, the Chao1 estimator, and Recon v2.1 estimates of unobserved clonotypes were used to assess repertoire richness. Generation probabilities were computed with OLGA for all TCRbeta clonotypes obtained by the gDNA method from several donors. TCRdb mirrors the immuneACCESS table, restricted to in-frame sequences. Some clones are absent from its copies; in checked studies, under half trace to an unresolved V gene, and the reason for the others is unknown. V and J calls and clone size are copied from that table; D and trimming were computed from the DNA. In all, the sample holds approximately 2.3 million clones, and more than 85% of those were seen once. The ten largest clones capture 0.39% of the sample.

The CDR3 spans 18 residues, from the cysteine through the phenylalanine. The only DNA kept is the CDR3, 54 bases in frame from the first base. V ends up 4 bases short and J 4 bases short, with an unmatched junction base count of 12. The germline V gene encodes CDR1 SGHRS and CDR2 YFSETQ. As for this clone: The antigen it recognizes is unknown. No base quality values were provided; no much bigger clone lies one nucleotide off.

This sequence uses TRBV5-1 and TRBJ2-1, with TRBD2 matching 12 junction bases. The sequence was obtained from a man in his late teens or twenties in good health. Some clones in this sample may be carry-over from other donors' samples. The sample taken for sequencing was naive CD4+ T cells from PBMCs. Interpreted using the paper, the cell subset or site label stands for: CD45RA+ positively selected. The nucleotides read TGCGCCAGCAGCCCGTCCCCCCAAGGACTAGCGGGGTACAATGAGCAGTTCTTC. Its protein is CASSPSPQGLAGYNEQFF.